The source of this T cell receptor beta chain is a study of blood T cell repertoires in COVID-19. Study background: Sites across the United States, Italy and Spain contributed samples from acute and convalescent COVID-19. PBMCs, B-cell-depleted T cells, or T cells provided the cDNA or gDNA that made up the material.

Participant reports of clinical history set cohort assignment. The data were produced by immunoSEQ multiplex PCR, yet TCRdb's version contains in-frame clones alone and is incomplete. The table shows over 200,000 clones, with about 90% occurring only once. This CDR3 is 14 amino acids long. The V end lost 3 bases, the J end lost 9 bases, and 15 bases lay between the germline ends. Germline V gene lookup returns CDR1 MNHNS and CDR2 SASEGT. The source material was PBMCs or T cells enriched from blood (not recorded which). This chain joins TRBV6-1 and TRBJ1-5; D is possibly TRBD1 (6 bases). This TCR was sampled from a man aged 25-45 years who had recovered from COVID-19. The CDR3 bases are TGTGCCAGCAGTGAGGTGGCAGGGGAGAGGCCCCAGCATTTT. Translation gives CASSEVAGERPQHF.